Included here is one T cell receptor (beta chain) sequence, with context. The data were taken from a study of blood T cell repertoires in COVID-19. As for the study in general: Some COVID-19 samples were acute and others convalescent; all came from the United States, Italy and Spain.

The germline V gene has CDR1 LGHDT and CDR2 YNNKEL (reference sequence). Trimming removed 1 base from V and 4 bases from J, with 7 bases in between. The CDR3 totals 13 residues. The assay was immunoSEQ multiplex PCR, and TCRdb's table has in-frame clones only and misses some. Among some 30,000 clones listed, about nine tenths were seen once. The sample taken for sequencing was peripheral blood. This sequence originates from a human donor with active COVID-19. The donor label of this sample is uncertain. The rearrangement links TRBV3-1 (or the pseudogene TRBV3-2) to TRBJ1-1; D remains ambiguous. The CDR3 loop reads CASSQAMSTEAFF. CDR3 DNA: TGTGCCAGCAGCCAAGCTATGTCCACTGAAGCTTTCTTT.